This T cell receptor beta chain was identified during a study of Ad26.COV2.S vaccination and SARS-CoV-2 variants. Study-level information: Ad26.COV2.S shots went into the muscle once or twice, 56 days apart. The study, taken as a whole, reports: Breadth, reportedly substantial, characterized the spike-specific CD8+ and CD4+ T cell responses after vaccination. Placebo recipients and vaccine recipients were similar in non-spike TCR breadth.

Treatment specified: some 20 received Ad26.COV2.S at low or high dose, single or two shots; 5 received placebo; per-sample allocation not given. The study sampled participants on day 63 after the first vaccine or placebo injection. It was an adult aged 18-55 years in Boston who was the donor. V was clipped by 4 bases and J by 1 base, with 11 bases between them. This CDR3 has 15 amino acids. The germline V gene has CDR1 LGHDT and CDR2 YNNKEL (reference sequence). Sequenced by immunoSEQ multiplex PCR; TCRdb stores in-frame clones only, minus some. Seen here are some 390,000 clones, about 88% observed once, and the top ten hold about 1.9%. As to this clone: Its antigen is unidentified.

The receptor comes from a person aged 18 to 65 who received the Ad26.COV2.S COVID-19 vaccine or a placebo. The material was peripheral blood, obtained in a trial of Ad26.COV2.S vaccine versus placebo. The rearrangement links TRBV3-1 (or the pseudogene TRBV3-2) to TRBJ2-1; D is undetermined. The CDR3 reads CASSPKRSSYNEQFF. Written as DNA, the CDR3 is TGTGCCAGCAGCCCCAAGCGAAGTTCCTACAATGAGCAGTTCTTC.